This T cell receptor (beta chain) was identified in a study of T cells in tumors after PD-1 blockade. Overall study: Patients had no prior checkpoint blockade, systemic immunosuppressants, or anti-cancer therapy within 4 weeks. Some patients also took daily vismodegib 150 mg during anti-PD-1 treatment.

The length of the CDR3 is 17 residues. Germline V gene sequence: CDR1 KGHSH, CDR2 LQKENI. Trimming left V 2 bases short and J 0 bases short, with 14 bases between. The repertoire was sequenced with immunoSEQ multiplex PCR; TCRdb's copy has only in-frame clones and lacks some. The data contain some 66,000 clones, around two thirds of them singletons. This sequence was found in a human donor with basal cell carcinoma. This sequence joins TRBV18 and TRBJ1-5; possible D gene TRBD1, 6 bases. The specimen comprised PBMCs, sampled after anti-PD-1 treatment. The CDR3 sequence is CASSPDTGRYSNQPQHF. CDR3 in DNA: TGTGCCAGCTCACCAGATACAGGGCGATATAGCAATCAGCCCCAGCATTTT.